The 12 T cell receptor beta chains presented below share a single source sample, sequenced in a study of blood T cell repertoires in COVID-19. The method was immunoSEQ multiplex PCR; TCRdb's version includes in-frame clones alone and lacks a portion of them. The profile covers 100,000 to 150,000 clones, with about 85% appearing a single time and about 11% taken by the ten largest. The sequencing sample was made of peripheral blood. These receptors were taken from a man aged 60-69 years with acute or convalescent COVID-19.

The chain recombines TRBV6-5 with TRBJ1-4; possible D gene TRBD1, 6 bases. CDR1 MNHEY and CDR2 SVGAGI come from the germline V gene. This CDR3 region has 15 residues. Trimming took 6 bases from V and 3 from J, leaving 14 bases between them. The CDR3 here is CASSSSKGANEKLFF. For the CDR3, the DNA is TGTGCCAGCAGCTCCTCGAAGGGGGCTAATGAAAAACTGTTTTTT.

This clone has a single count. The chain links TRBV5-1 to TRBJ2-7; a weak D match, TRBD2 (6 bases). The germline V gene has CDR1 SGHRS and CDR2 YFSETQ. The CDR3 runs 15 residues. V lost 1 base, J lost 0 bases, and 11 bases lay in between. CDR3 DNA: TGCGCCAGCAGCTTGTTGGTCGGGAGCTCCTACGAGCAGTACTTC. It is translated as CASSLLVGSSYEQYF.

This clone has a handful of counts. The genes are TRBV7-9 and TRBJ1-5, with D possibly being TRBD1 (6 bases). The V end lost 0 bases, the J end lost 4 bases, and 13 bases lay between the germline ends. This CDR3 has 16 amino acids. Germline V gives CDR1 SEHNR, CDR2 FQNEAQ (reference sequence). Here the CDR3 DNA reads TGTGCCAGCAGCTTAGCGGGCAGCCAGGGGAATCAGCCCCAGCATTTT. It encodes CASSLAGSQGNQPQHF.

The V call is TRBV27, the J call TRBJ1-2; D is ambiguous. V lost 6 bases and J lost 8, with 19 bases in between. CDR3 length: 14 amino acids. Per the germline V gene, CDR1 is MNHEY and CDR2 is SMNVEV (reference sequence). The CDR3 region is CASSNQAFSTGYTF. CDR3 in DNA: TGTGCCAGCAGCAACCAGGCGTTCAGTACCGGCTACACCTTC.

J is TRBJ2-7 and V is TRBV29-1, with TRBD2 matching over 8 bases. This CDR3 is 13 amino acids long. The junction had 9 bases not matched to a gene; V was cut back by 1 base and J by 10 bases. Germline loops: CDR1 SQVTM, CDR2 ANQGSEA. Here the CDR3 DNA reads TGCAGCGTTGAAGGGACTAGCAGAGAAGCTCAGTACTTC. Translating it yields CSVEGTSREAQYF.

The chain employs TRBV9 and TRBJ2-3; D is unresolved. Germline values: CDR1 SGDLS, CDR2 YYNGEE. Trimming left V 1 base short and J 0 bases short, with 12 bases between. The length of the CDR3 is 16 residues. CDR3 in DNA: TGTGCCAGCAGCGTACGTCAGACGACTAGCACAGATACGCAGTATTTT. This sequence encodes CASSVRQTTSTDTQYF.

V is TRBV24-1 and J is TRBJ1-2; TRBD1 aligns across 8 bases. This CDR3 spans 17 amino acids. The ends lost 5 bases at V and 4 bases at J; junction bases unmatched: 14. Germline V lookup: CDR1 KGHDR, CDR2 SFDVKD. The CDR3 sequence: CATSASGQGVSGYGYTF. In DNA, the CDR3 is TGTGCCACCAGTGCATCAGGACAGGGCGTTAGTGGCTATGGCTACACCTTC.

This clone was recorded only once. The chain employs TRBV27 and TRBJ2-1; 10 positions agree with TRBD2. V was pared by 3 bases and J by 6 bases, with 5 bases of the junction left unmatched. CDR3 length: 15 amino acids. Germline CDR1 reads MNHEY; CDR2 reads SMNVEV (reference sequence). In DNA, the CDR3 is TGTGCCAGCAGTTTCTGGCTAGCGGGAGTCAATGAGCAGTTCTTC. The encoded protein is CASSFWLAGVNEQFF.

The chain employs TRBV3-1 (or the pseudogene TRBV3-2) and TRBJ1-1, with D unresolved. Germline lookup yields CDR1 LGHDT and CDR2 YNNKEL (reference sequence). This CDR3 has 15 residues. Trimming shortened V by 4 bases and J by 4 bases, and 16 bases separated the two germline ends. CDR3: CASSPTLWGGTEAFF. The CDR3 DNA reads TGTGCCAGCAGCCCGACCCTTTGGGGAGGCACTGAAGCTTTCTTT.

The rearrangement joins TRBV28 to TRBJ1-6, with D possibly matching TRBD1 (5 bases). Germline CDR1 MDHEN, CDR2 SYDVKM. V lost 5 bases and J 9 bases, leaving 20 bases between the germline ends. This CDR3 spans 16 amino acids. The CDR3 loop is CASSPPVSGNFSPLHF. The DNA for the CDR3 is TGTGCCAGCAGTCCCCCCGTGTCAGGGAATTTTTCACCCCTCCACTTT.

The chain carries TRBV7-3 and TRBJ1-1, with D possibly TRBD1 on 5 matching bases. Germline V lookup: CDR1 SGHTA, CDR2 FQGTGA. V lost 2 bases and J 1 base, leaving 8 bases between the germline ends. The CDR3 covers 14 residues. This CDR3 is CASSLGGRNTEAFF. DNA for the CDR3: TGTGCCAGCAGCTTAGGGGGGAGGAACACTGAAGCTTTCTTT.

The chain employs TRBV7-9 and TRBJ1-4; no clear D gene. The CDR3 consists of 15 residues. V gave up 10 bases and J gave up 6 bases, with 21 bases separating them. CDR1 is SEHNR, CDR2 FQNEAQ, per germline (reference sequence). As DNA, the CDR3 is TGTGCCATCGCACGACGGCGGGAGGCGGATGAAAAACTGTTTTTT. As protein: CAIARRREADEKLFF. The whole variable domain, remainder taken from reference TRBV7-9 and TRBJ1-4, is DTGVSQNPRHKITKRGQNVTFRCDPISEHNRLYWYRQTLGQGPEFLTYFQNEAQLEKSRLLSDRFSAERPKGSFSTLEIQRTEQGDSAMYLCAIARRREADEKLFFGSGTQLSVL.